These 24 T cell receptor beta chains share one sample of origin, sequenced in a study of T cell responses to AZD1222 COVID-19 vaccine. Generated by immunoSEQ multiplex PCR, the TCRdb table keeps only in-frame clones and is missing some. The data contain under 25,000 clones, 80% to 85% of them singletons. The specimen was peripheral blood, collected 28 days after the second AZD1222 dose. Receptor source: an adult who received the AZD1222 COVID-19 vaccine.

The sample holds one count of this clone. The J gene is TRBJ2-4, the V gene TRBV27; the D gene is possibly TRBD1 (6 bases). Trimming took off 5 bases at V and 7 bases at J, with 27 bases between the two ends. The CDR3 is 18 amino acids. Per germline, CDR1 MNHEY and CDR2 SMNVEV (reference sequence). The CDR3 DNA reads TGTGCCAGCAGTACGTACCGACAAGAGACAGGCTTGGCGAACATTCAGTACTTC. This gives the protein CASSTYRQETGLANIQYF.

This chain links TRBV5-5 with TRBJ2-1; D gene uncertain. CDR1 and CDR2 from the germline V gene are SGHKS and YYEKEE (reference sequence). The CDR3 covers 13 residues. Trimming took off 4 bases at V and 5 bases at J, with 10 bases between the two ends. The CDR3 loop is CASSLGADNEQFF. The CDR3 coding sequence is TGTGCCAGCAGCCTTGGAGCAGACAATGAGCAGTTCTTC. The complete variable domain, with remaining parts taken from reference TRBV5-5 and TRBJ2-1, reads DAGVTQSPTHLIKTRGQQVTLRCSPISGHKSVSWYQQVLGQGPQFIFQYYEKEERGRGNFPDRFSARQFPNYSSELNVNALLLGDSALYLCASSLGADNEQFFGPGTRLTVL.

The rearrangement joins TRBV4-1 to TRBJ1-5; 9 nucleotides align to TRBD1. Germline V CDR1 and CDR2: MGHRA, YSYEKL. The V and J ends lost 3 bases and 4 bases, in that order; junction bases with no gene match: 16. The CDR3 totals 19 residues. CDR3 sequence (DNA): TGCGCCAGCAGCCACCCATCCCCACACCGGACAGGGGTTAATCAGCCCCAGCATTTT. Its protein is CASSHPSPHRTGVNQPQHF.

The chain is built from TRBV19 and TRBJ2-1, with 8 bases fitting TRBD2. Germline lookup yields CDR1 LNHDA and CDR2 SQIVND (reference sequence). The CDR3 is made up of 17 amino acids. The trim removed 3 bases at V and 4 bases at J, leaving 11 bases unmatched. The chain's CDR3 is CASSMQLVSGDYNEQFF. Written as DNA, the CDR3 is TGTGCCAGTAGTATGCAACTGGTTAGCGGGGATTACAATGAGCAGTTCTTC.

V usage is TRBV29-1 and J usage is TRBJ2-7, with a weak D call TRBD1 (6 bases). Germline V gives CDR1 SQVTM, CDR2 ANQGSEA. The CDR3 has 13 amino acids. V was trimmed by 5 bases and J by 2 bases, leaving 13 bases between them. Here the CDR3 DNA reads TGCAGCGTTACAGGGTTTTTCACCTACGAGCAGTACTTC. Protein: CSVTGFFTYEQYF.

The rearrangement links TRBV11-3 to TRBJ2-2; TRBD1 might be the D (5 bases). CDR1 and CDR2 (germline): SGHNT, YENEEA. The CDR3 extends over 14 amino acids. Trimming stripped 4 bases from V and 1 base from J, with 7 bases between. CDR3: CASSSQGNTGELFF. The CDR3 bases are TGTGCCAGCAGCTCCCAGGGGAACACCGGGGAGCTGTTTTTT.

The genes are TRBV6-2 or TRBV6-3 and TRBJ1-5, with no clear D. In germline, CDR1 is MNHEY, CDR2 SVGEGT. The CDR3 extends over 18 amino acids. The V and J ends lost 0 bases and 3 bases respectively, with 18 bases between them. The CDR3 nucleotides are TGTGCCAGCAGTTACTCGCTGCAACTCCCCCGCGACAATCAGCCCCAGCATTTT. Its translation is CASSYSLQLPRDNQPQHF.

This chain links TRBV5-1 with TRBJ2-7, with D perhaps given as TRBD1 or TRBD2 (5 bases each). V was pared by 4 bases and J by 0 bases, with 11 bases between. The CDR3 contains 14 residues. Germline loops: CDR1 SGHRS, CDR2 YFSETQ. DNA of the CDR3: TGCGCCAGCAGCACGGGGACCGCCTCCTACGAGCAGTACTTC. This translates into CASSTGTASYEQYF.

The rearrangement links TRBV18 to TRBJ1-5; possibly TRBD1 for D (5 bases). This CDR3 is built from 16 residues. Germline values: CDR1 KGHSH, CDR2 LQKENI. V lost 2 bases and J lost 11, with 22 bases in between. CDR3 region: CASSPTNGGPGKAQHF. In DNA, the CDR3 is TGTGCCAGCTCACCAACAAATGGGGGACCGGGAAAGGCCCAGCATTTT.

About this clone: In the same sample, other DNA sequences code for this CDR3. The rearrangement uses TRBV5-1 and TRBJ1-2, with D perhaps TRBD1 (5 bases). V shed 2 bases and J shed 2 bases, with 10 bases lying between them. The CDR3 spans 14 residues. CDR1 and CDR2 from the germline V gene are SGHRS and YFSETQ. The CDR3 loop is CASSFEGPNYGYTF. CDR3 in DNA: TGCGCCAGCAGCTTCGAGGGGCCAAACTATGGCTACACCTTC.

This rearrangement joins TRBV2 to TRBJ2-2; tentatively, D is TRBD2 (5 bases). Trimming removed 5 bases at V and 0 bases at J, with 10 bases between. Germline V lookup: CDR1 SNHLY, CDR2 FYNNEI. This CDR3 comprises 15 residues. CDR3 sequence: CASSWTESNTGELFF. The DNA for the CDR3 is TGTGCCAGCAGTTGGACTGAATCGAACACCGGGGAGCTGTTTTTT.

V usage is TRBV2 and J usage is TRBJ2-1, with D perhaps TRBD2 (6 bases). Trimming left V 3 bases short and J 8 bases short, with 11 bases between. The V gene's germline CDR1 is SNHLY and CDR2 FYNNEI. The CDR3 covers 13 residues. CDR3 in DNA: TGTGCCAGCAGTGATGTCGGGGGTCATGAGCAGTTCTTC. Translated: CASSDVGGHEQFF.

The J gene is TRBJ1-5, the V gene TRBV30; 7 bases agree with TRBD1. CDR1 is GTSNPN, CDR2 SVGIG, per germline (reference sequence). This CDR3 region has 13 residues. The V gene end was trimmed by 5 bases and the J gene end by 4 bases; junction bases not matched to a gene: 5. CDR3: CAWSQGGNQPQHF. CDR3 in DNA: TGTGCCTGGTCTCAGGGGGGGAATCAGCCCCAGCATTTT.

V and J are TRBV27 and TRBJ2-3; 10 nucleotides align to TRBD1. Germline-derived CDR1 and CDR2 are MNHEY and SMNVEV (reference sequence). V was clipped by 2 bases and J by 5 bases; unmatched bases: 7. This CDR3 has 16 residues. The CDR3 DNA reads as TGTGCCAGCAGTTTAAAAGACAGGGGGCAAATAGATACGCAGTATTTT. This gives the protein CASSLKDRGQIDTQYF.

The chain combines TRBV19 with TRBJ1-5; TRBD1 aligns across 8 bases. This CDR3 comprises 17 residues. Germline V gene lookup returns CDR1 LNHDA and CDR2 SQIVND (reference sequence). The ends lost 6 bases at V and 0 bases at J; junction bases unmatched: 10. This CDR3 reads CASRRLTGEASNQPQHF. In DNA, the CDR3 is TGTGCCAGTAGACGCTTGACAGGGGAAGCTAGCAATCAGCCCCAGCATTTT. The whole variable domain, remainder taken from reference TRBV19 and TRBJ1-5, is DGGITQSPKYLFRKEGQNVTLSCEQNLNHDAMYWYRQDPGQGLRLIYYSQIVNDFQKGDIAEGYSVSREKKESFPLTVTSAQKNPTAFYLCASRRLTGEASNQPQHFGDGTRLSIL.

This chain links TRBV5-4 with TRBJ2-3, with 8 bases that match TRBD1. J lost 6 bases, V lost 4 bases, and 10 bases had no gene match. The CDR3 totals 15 residues. Germline lookup yields CDR1 SGHNT and CDR2 YYREEE (reference sequence). The CDR3 DNA reads TGTGCCAGCAGCGCGCGGACAGGGCACACGGATACGCAGTATTTT. It codes for CASSARTGHTDTQYF.

The CDR3 region is CASSLSPGGGTGELFF. Here the CDR3 DNA reads TGTGCCAGCAGTTTATCCCCAGGGGGGGGGACCGGGGAGCTGTTTTTT. The chain couples TRBV27 to TRBJ2-2; D possibly uses TRBD1 or TRBD2 (7 bases each). Germline loops: CDR1 MNHEY, CDR2 SMNVEV (reference sequence). The CDR3 loop spans 16 amino acids. The V gene lost 0 bases and the J gene lost 5 bases, with 13 bases spanning the gap.

The chain uses TRBV11-2 and TRBJ1-1, with a possible D match to TRBD1 (5 bases). CDR3 length: 15 residues. Germline lookup yields CDR1 SGHAT and CDR2 FQNNGV. V was cut by 3 bases and J by 2 bases, with 13 bases left in between. The CDR3 here is CASSFYSGPNTEAFF. The CDR3 DNA reads as TGTGCCAGCAGCTTTTATTCAGGGCCCAACACTGAAGCTTTCTTT.

This sequence joins TRBV28 and TRBJ2-1; 10 bases agree with TRBD1. V was pared by 5 bases and J by 3 bases, with 4 bases of the junction left unmatched. Germline CDR1 MDHEN, CDR2 SYDVKM. This CDR3 has 15 residues. CDR3 sequence (DNA): TGTGCCAGCAGTCTGGGGACAGGGGTCTACAATGAGCAGTTCTTC. Its protein product is CASSLGTGVYNEQFF. The full variable domain, in which reference TRBV28 and TRBJ2-1 provide the parts outside the CDR3, is DVKVTQSSRYLVKRTGEKVFLECVQDMDHENMFWYRQDPGLGLRLIYFSYDVKMKEKGDIPEGYSVSREKKERFSLILESASTNQTSMYLCASSLGTGVYNEQFFGPGTRLTVL.

The CDR3 is CASTTSFYGYTF. The CDR3 DNA is TGTGCCAGCACTACAAGTTTCTATGGCTACACCTTC. This chain links TRBV28 with TRBJ1-2; D unclear. This CDR3 contains 12 residues. Trimming took 7 bases from V and 4 from J, leaving 10 bases between them. The germline V gene encodes CDR1 MDHEN and CDR2 SYDVKM.

The chain is built from TRBV19 and TRBJ2-1; no reliable D call. Per germline, CDR1 LNHDA and CDR2 SQIVND (reference sequence). CDR3 length: 15 residues. V dropped 5 bases and J dropped 4 bases, with 15 bases sitting between them. CDR3 protein: CASSLSPEAYNEQFF. The CDR3 DNA follows: TGTGCCAGTAGTCTTTCTCCTGAGGCTTACAATGAGCAGTTCTTC.

This clone occurred once. This chain joins TRBV5-1 and TRBJ2-1; 13 positions match TRBD2. Trimming removed 0 bases from V and 13 bases from J; junction bases left unmatched: 4. There are 14 residues in the CDR3. CDR1 and CDR2 (germline): SGHRS, YFSETQ. Here the CDR3 reads CASSLELAGGDQFF. The CDR3 DNA reads as TGCGCCAGCAGCTTGGAACTAGCGGGAGGGGATCAGTTCTTC.

V and J are TRBV7-9 and TRBJ1-4; the D gene is possibly TRBD1 (6 bases). CDR1 and CDR2 (germline): SEHNR, FQNEAQ (reference sequence). The CDR3 contains 15 residues. The V end was cut by 4 bases, the J end by 7 bases, with 16 bases between. The CDR3 loop is CASSSLTGRAEKLFF. The CDR3 bases are TGTGCCAGCAGCTCTTTAACAGGGAGGGCTGAAAAACTGTTTTTT.

This clone was seen just once. The chain couples TRBV11-3 to TRBJ2-3, with TRBD2 matching over 11 bases. Germline V lookup: CDR1 SGHNT, CDR2 YENEEA. Trimming removed 5 bases from V and 0 bases from J; junction bases left unmatched: 10. There are 18 residues in the CDR3. The CDR3 sequence: CASSPGLAVQSSTDTQYF. The CDR3 DNA sequence: TGTGCCAGCAGCCCGGGACTAGCGGTACAGTCGAGCACAGATACGCAGTATTTT.